This is a list of T cell receptor beta chains from one sample in a study of human T cells and chemical hapten exposure. Via MiXCR, TCRdb re-called the RACE reads, giving one row per CDR3 protein. The sample consists of 95,000 to 130,000 distinct CDR3 sequences, about 12% of them appearing once. The sequencing used whole blood, collected in connection with sensitization to the hapten diphenylcyclopropenone (DPC). These receptors originate from a woman between 50 and 59 years old with alopecia areata. Some clones in this sample may be carry-over from other donors' samples. The CDR3 runs from the conserved cysteine through the conserved F or W. The order of the fields is J gene, D gene, clone size, V gene, CDR3 protein, CDR3 DNA. The D gene is left open where the match is weak. Some rows have no size entry. The others give once, few or many, or a class for an expanded clone.

>TRBJ2-7|TRBD2|.|TRBV18
CASSPKAGGPHEQYF
TGTGCCAGCTCACCAAAGGCGGGAGGGCCCCACGAGCAGTACTTC
>TRBJ2-6|.|few|TRBV6-5
CASSYYLGQGHSGANVLTF
TGTGCCAGCAGTTACTATTTGGGGCAGGGGCACTCTGGGGCCAACGTCCTGACTTTC
>TRBJ2-3|.|.|TRBV3-1
CASSGRDFSLSTQYF
TGTGCCAGCAGCGGCCGGGACTTTTCCTTGAGTACGCAGTATTTT
>TRBJ2-7|.|.|TRBV20-1
CSASLAGSYEQYF
TGCAGTGCTAGTCTGGCGGGGTCCTACGAGCAGTACTTC
>TRBJ2-2|.|many|TRBV18
CASSPPKGHARGELFF
TGTGCCAGCTCACCCCCCAAGGGACATGCTCGCGGGGAGCTGTTTTTT
>TRBJ1-2|.|many|TRBV12-5
CASAFYPEESYTF
TGTGCTAGTGCCTTTTATCCCGAGGAAAGCTACACCTTC
>TRBJ2-2|.|few|TRBV20-1
CSARDRGHHGTGELFF
TGCAGTGCTAGAGATCGAGGACACCACGGCACCGGGGAGCTGTTTTTT
>TRBJ2-2|.|.|TRBV7-6
CASSLPPSFTGELFF
TGTGCCAGCAGCTTACCCCCTAGCTTCACCGGGGAGCTGTTTTTT
>TRBJ1-2|.|.|TRBV28
CASSTNYGYTF
TGTGCCTCATCCACTAACTATGGCTACACCTTC
>TRBJ2-1|.|few|TRBV29-1
CSVEGWGNYNEQFF
TGCAGCGTTGAAGGGTGGGGCAACTACAATGAGCAGTTCTTC
>TRBJ2-5|.|many|TRBV7-2
CASSLSPPGTQYF
TGTGCCAGCAGCTTATCCCCCCCCGGGACCCAGTACTTC
>TRBJ2-3|TRBD1|.|TRBV23-1
CASNPQGVTDTQYF
TGCGCCAGCAACCCACAGGGGGTCACAGATACGCAGTATTTT
>TRBJ1-5|.|few|TRBV5-8
CATHWGVNQPQHF
TGTGCCACCCATTGGGGAGTCAATCAGCCCCAGCATTTT
>TRBJ1-1|.|many|TRBV12-3/TRBV12-4
CASSLSVANTEAFF
TGTGCCAGCAGTCTTAGCGTTGCAAACACTGAAGCTTTCTTT
>TRBJ1-3|.|few|TRBV20-1
CSARGEELFGNTIYF
TGCAGTGCTAGAGGGGAAGAGCTCTTCGGAAACACCATATATTTT
>TRBJ1-4|TRBD1|many|TRBV28
CATGTALEKLFF
TGTGCCACCGGGACAGCCCTGGAAAAACTGTTTTTT
>TRBJ1-5|.|.|TRBV19
CARTDGLARNQPQHF
TGTGCCAGAACGGACGGTCTAGCGCGGAATCAGCCCCAGCATTTT
>TRBJ2-7|.|.|TRBV4-2
CASSHNYEQYF
TGTGCCAGCAGCCATAACTACGAGCAGTACTTC
>TRBJ2-3|.|.|TRBV27
CASSYQPTDTQYF
TGTGCCAGCAGTTACCAGCCCACAGATACGCAGTATTTT
>TRBJ1-2|.|.|TRBV11-2
CASSKEGGGYTF
TGTGCCAGCAGTAAAGAAGGGGGAGGCTACACCTTC
>TRBJ2-3|.|.|TRBV7-6
CASSRRATDTQYF
TGTGCCAGCAGCCGGAGGGCCACAGATACGCAGTATTTT
>TRBJ2-7|TRBD1|few|TRBV6-5
CASSNQQGSAYEQYF
TGTGCCAGCAGTAATCAACAGGGGTCAGCCTACGAGCAGTACTTC
>TRBJ1-1|.|.|TRBV5-1
CASSHPDRNTEAFF
TGCGCCAGCAGCCACCCCGACAGGAACACTGAAGCTTTCTTT
>TRBJ2-6|.|.|TRBV7-6
CASSLDPGSGANVLTF
TGTGCCAGCAGCTTAGATCCGGGCTCTGGGGCCAACGTCCTGACTTTC
>TRBJ1-1|.|many|TRBV20-1
CSASSLGVLGEAFF
TGCAGTGCTAGCTCCTTGGGGGTCTTAGGTGAAGCTTTCTTT
>TRBJ1-2|.|.|TRBV28
CASSSPPSYGYTF
TGTGCCAGCAGTTCGCCCCCCAGCTATGGCTACACCTTC
>TRBJ2-3|TRBD2|.|TRBV11-2
CASSPGGTGGPDTQYF
TGTGCCAGCAGTCCCGGGGGGACGGGAGGCCCAGATACGCAGTATTTT
>TRBJ1-6|.|.|TRBV20-1
CSARKELSNSPLHF
TGCAGTGCTAGGAAAGAGCTTTCCAATTCACCCCTCCACTTT
>TRBJ2-3|TRBD2|.|TRBV5-1
CASRPLQAGGTDTQYF
TGCGCCAGCAGGCCACTCCAAGCGGGGGGAACAGATACGCAGTATTTT
>TRBJ2-1|.|few|TRBV28
CASGSSSYNEQFF
TGTGCCAGCGGGTCTAGCTCCTACAATGAGCAGTTCTTC
>TRBJ1-2|.|few|TRBV20-1
CSAREAFDYGYTF
TGCAGTGCTAGAGAGGCCTTTGACTATGGCTACACCTTC
>TRBJ1-1|TRBD1|few|TRBV5-5
CASSTRTGTNTEAFF
TGTGCCAGCAGCACTAGGACAGGGACGAACACTGAAGCTTTCTTT
>TRBJ2-3|.|few|TRBV6-6
CATVRGVTDTQYF
TGTGCCACAGTACGCGGGGTGACAGATACGCAGTATTTT
>TRBJ1-6|.|many|TRBV18
CASSPGRRFNSPLHF
TGTGCCAGCTCACCAGGGCGCCGGTTTAATTCACCCCTCCACTTT
>TRBJ1-1|.|.|TRBV27
CASSFAADTEAFF
TGTGCCAGCAGTTTTGCAGCAGATACTGAAGCTTTCTTT
>TRBJ1-2|.|many|TRBV6-5
CASSYHREPYGYTF
TGTGCCAGCAGTTACCACAGGGAACCCTATGGCTACACCTTC
>TRBJ2-1|TRBD1|few|TRBV10-3
CAISELDRGPNEQFF
TGTGCCATCAGTGAGCTGGACAGGGGGCCCAATGAGCAGTTCTTC
>TRBJ1-5|.|many|TRBV20-1
CSARATGVWNQPQHF
TGCAGTGCTCGGGCGACTGGGGTATGGAATCAGCCCCAGCATTTT
>TRBJ2-2|.|.|TRBV19
CASSIKGTNTGELFF
TGTGCCAGTAGTATAAAAGGGACTAACACCGGGGAGCTGTTTTTT
>TRBJ1-1|TRBD1|.|TRBV5-1
CASKEATGGKTEAFF
TGCGCCAGCAAAGAAGCCACAGGGGGAAAGACTGAAGCTTTCTTT
>TRBJ1-1|.|.|TRBV2
CAGKGLVDTEAFF
TGTGCCGGTAAGGGGTTGGTGGACACTGAAGCTTTCTTT
>TRBJ1-1|.|few|TRBV7-2
CASSLEAWTEAFF
TGTGCCAGCAGCTTAGAGGCTTGGACTGAAGCTTTCTTT
>TRBJ2-3|TRBD2|.|TRBV24-1
CATSDRGLAVQDTQYF
TGTGCCACCAGTGATCGGGGACTAGCGGTACAGGATACGCAGTATTTT
>TRBJ2-1|.|few|TRBV12-3/TRBV12-4
CASSFVTAERNEQFF
TGTGCCAGCAGTTTCGTAACAGCGGAGCGCAATGAGCAGTTCTTC
>TRBJ2-4|.|few|TRBV20-1
CSARALIGQNIQYF
TGCAGTGCTAGAGCTCTGATTGGACAAAACATTCAGTACTTC